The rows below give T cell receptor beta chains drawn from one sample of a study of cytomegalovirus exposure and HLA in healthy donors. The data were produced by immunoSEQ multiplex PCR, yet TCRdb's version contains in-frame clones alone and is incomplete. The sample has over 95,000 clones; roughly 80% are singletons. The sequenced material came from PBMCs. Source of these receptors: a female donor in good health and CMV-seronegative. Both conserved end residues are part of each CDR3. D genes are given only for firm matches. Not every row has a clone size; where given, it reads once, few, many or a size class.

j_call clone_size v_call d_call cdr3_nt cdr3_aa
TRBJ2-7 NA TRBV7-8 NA TGTGTCAGCAGCTTAGTGGCCACCTACGAGCAGTACTTC CVSSLVATYEQYF
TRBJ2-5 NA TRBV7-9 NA TGTGCCAGCAGCTTAGGGGCCAAAGAGACCCAGTACTTC CASSLGAKETQYF
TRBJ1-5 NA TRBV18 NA TGTGCCAGCTCACCAGACAGGAGCAATCAGCCCCAGCATTTT CASSPDRSNQPQHF
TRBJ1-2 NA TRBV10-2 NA TGCGCCAGCAGTGAGTTCATACAGCAAGGCTACACCTTC CASSEFIQQGYTF
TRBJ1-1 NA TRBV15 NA TGTGCCACCAGCCTCCGACGAGGGAGTGAAGCTTTCTTT CATSLRRGSEAFF
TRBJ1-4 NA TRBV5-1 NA TGCGCCAGCAGCTTGGGGCAGGGGAGCAATGAAAAACTGTTTTTT CASSLGQGSNEKLFF
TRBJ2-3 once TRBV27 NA TGTGCCAGCAGTTTAGGAACAGGGTTGACAGATACGCAGTATTTT CASSLGTGLTDTQYF
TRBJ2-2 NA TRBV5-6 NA TGTGCCAGCAGCTTGCAGGGCTCGAACACCGGGGAGCTGTTTTTT CASSLQGSNTGELFF
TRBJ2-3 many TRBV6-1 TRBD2 TGTGCCAGCAGTGAAGAAGCTAGCGGGGGGGGAAGGGATACGCAGTATTTT CASSEEASGGGRDTQYF
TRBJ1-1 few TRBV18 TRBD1 TGTGCCAGCTCACCTATGGTGGGACAGGAAGCTTTCTTT CASSPMVGQEAFF
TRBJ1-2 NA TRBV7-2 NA TGTGCCAGCAGCTTAGACCCAGGGAACTATGGCTACACCTTC CASSLDPGNYGYTF
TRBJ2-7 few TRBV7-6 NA TGTGCCGCCGCAGGGAACACTGGCGAGCAGTACTTC CAAAGNTGEQYF
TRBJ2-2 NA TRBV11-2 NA TGTGCCAGCAGCTACAGGGGGAGGGCCGGGGAGCTGTTTTTT CASSYRGRAGELFF
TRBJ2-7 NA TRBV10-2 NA TGCGCCAGCAGTGAAACAGGGCCCCCGGCGTACTTC CASSETGPPAYF
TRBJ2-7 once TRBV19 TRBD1 TGTGCCAGCAGCGTTGTCGTGGGGACAGGGAGGGACGAGCAGTACTTC CASSVVVGTGRDEQYF
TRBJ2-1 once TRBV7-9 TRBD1 TGTGCCAGCAGCCTCCGACAGGGATTATACAATGAGCAGTTCTTC CASSLRQGLYNEQFF
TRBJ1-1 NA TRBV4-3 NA TGCGCCAGCAGCCAAGGGGCAGCTCAGAACACTGAAGCTTTCTTT CASSQGAAQNTEAFF
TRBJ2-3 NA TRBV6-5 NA TGTGCCAGCAGTTACTCGATTCGCGGGGATACGCAGTATTTT CASSYSIRGDTQYF
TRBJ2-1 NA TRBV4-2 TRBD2 TGTGCCAGCAGCTCCGGGACTAGCGGGGATTACAATGAGCAGTTCTTC CASSSGTSGDYNEQFF
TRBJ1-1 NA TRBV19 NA TGTGCCAGTAGTATAGATTTTGGCAGGACTGAAGCTTTCTTT CASSIDFGRTEAFF
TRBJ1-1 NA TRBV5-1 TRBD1 TGCGCCAGCAGCGTTGGACAGGGGACTAGTTACACTGAAGCTTTCTTT CASSVGQGTSYTEAFF
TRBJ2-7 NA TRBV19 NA TGTGCCAGTAGTCCCAGGGCTGAGAGCTCCTACGAGCAGTACTTC CASSPRAESSYEQYF
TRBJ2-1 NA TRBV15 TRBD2 TGTGCCACCAGCCTCCGGGGCGGGGGGGCCTACAATGAGCAGTTCTTC CATSLRGGGAYNEQFF
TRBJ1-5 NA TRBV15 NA TGTGCCACCAGCAAGGGGGGGTATCAGCCCCAGCATTTT CATSKGGYQPQHF
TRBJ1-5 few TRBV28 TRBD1 TGTGCCACCAGGGGGCCTGGTCAGCCCCAGCATTTT CATRGPGQPQHF
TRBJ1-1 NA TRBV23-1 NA TGCGCCAGCAGTCAAGACAGGCGGAACACTGAAGCTTTCTTT CASSQDRRNTEAFF
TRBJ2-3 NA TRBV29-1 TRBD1 TGCAGCCTTGACAGGGGCGGCACAGATACGCAGTATTTT CSLDRGGTDTQYF
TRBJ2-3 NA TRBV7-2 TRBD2 TGTGCCAGCAGCTTACGGCTAGCGGGCAGCACAGATACGCAGTATTTT CASSLRLAGSTDTQYF
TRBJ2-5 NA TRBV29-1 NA TGCAGCGTGAGGGCTTCGGAGACCCAGTACTTC CSVRASETQYF
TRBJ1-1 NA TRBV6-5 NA TGTGCCAGCAGTTACTTGGCAGCGGGCACTGAAGCTTTCTTT CASSYLAAGTEAFF
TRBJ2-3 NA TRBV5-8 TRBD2 TGTGCCAGCAGCTACGGACTAGCATACACAGATACGCAGTATTTT CASSYGLAYTDTQYF
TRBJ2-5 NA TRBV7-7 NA TGTGCCAGCAGCTTATTGCCAGACCAAGAGACCCAGTACTTC CASSLLPDQETQYF
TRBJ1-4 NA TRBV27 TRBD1 TGTGCCAGCAGTTTAGTGCGGGACAGGGGGGGTGAAAAACTGTTTTTT CASSLVRDRGGEKLFF
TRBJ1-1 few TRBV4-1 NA TGCGCCAGCAGCCAACAAAGGGAGGGCACTGAAGCTTTCTTT CASSQQREGTEAFF